Given below is one T cell receptor beta chain in context. The CDR3 totals 18 residues. V gave up 2 bases and J gave up 0 bases, with 18 bases separating them. CDR1 and CDR2 from the germline V gene are SGHKS and YYEKEE (reference sequence). This specimen belongs to a study of blood T cell repertoires in COVID-19. The data were produced by immunoSEQ multiplex PCR, yet TCRdb's version contains in-frame clones alone and is incomplete. The sample has 350,000 or so clones; approximately 89% are singletons. The sequencing input was peripheral blood. The chain recombines TRBV5-5 with TRBJ1-5; D is unclear. The source of this sequence is a woman aged 55-70 years with COVID-19, enrolled during active disease. CDR3 bases: TGTGCCAGCAGCTTCAGAGTATATCGAGGGAATAGCAATCAGCCCCAGCATTTT. Its translation: CASSFRVYRGNSNQPQHF.